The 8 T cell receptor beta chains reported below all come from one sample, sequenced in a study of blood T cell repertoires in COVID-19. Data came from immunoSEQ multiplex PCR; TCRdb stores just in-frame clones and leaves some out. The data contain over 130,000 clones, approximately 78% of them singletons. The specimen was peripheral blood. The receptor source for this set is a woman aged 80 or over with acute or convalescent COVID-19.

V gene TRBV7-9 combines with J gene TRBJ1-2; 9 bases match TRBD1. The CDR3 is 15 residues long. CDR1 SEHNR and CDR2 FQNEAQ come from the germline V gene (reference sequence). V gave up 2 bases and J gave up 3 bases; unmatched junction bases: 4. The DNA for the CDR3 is TGTGCCAGCAGCTTATCTAGACAGGGGGACTATGGCTACACCTTC. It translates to CASSLSRQGDYGYTF.

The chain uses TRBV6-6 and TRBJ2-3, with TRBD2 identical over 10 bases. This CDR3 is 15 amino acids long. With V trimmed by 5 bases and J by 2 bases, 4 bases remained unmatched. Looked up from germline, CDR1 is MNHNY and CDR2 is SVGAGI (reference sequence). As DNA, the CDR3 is TGTGCCAGCAGTCCCACTAGCGGGACCACAGATACGCAGTATTTT. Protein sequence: CASSPTSGTTDTQYF.

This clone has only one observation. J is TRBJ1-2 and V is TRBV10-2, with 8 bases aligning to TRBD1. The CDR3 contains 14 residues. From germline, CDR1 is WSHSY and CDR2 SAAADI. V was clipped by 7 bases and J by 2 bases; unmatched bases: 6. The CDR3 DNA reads TGCGCCAGCAAGAGGACAGGGCCCAACTATGGCTACACCTTC. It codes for CASKRTGPNYGYTF.

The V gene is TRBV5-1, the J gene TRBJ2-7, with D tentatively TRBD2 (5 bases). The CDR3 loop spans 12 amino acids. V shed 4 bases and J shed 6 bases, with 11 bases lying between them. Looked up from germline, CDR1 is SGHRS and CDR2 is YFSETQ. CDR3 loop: CASSIERGEQYF. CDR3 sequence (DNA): TGCGCCAGCAGCATTGAACGGGGCGAGCAGTACTTC.

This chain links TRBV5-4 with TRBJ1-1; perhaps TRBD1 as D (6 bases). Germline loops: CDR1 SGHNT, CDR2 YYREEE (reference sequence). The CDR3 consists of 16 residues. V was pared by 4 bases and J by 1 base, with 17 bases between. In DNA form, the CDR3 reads TGTGCCAGCAGCCCTTCGACAGGACCCAAGAACACTGAAGCTTTCTTT. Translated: CASSPSTGPKNTEAFF.

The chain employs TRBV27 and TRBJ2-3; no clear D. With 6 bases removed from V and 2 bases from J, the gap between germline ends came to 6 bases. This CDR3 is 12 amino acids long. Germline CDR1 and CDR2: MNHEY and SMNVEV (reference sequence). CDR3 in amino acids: CASSYSTDTQYF. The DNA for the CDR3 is TGTGCCAGCAGCTATTCCACAGATACGCAGTATTTT.

The CDR3 region has the DNA TGCGCCAGCAGCCCAGAGGGCGGGGCGGACTTGGGGGAGCTGTTTTTT. Amino acids: CASSPEGGADLGELFF. This chain joins TRBV4-1 and TRBJ2-2; TRBD2 is a possible D gene (6 bases). This CDR3 comprises 16 residues. V was clipped by 4 bases and J by 8 bases, with 20 bases between them. Germline lookup yields CDR1 MGHRA and CDR2 YSYEKL.

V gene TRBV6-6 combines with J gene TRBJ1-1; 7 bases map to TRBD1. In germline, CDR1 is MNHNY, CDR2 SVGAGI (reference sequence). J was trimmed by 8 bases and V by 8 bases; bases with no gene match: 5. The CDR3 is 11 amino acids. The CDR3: CASLWGQEAFF. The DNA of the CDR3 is TGTGCCAGCCTATGGGGACAGGAAGCTTTCTTT.